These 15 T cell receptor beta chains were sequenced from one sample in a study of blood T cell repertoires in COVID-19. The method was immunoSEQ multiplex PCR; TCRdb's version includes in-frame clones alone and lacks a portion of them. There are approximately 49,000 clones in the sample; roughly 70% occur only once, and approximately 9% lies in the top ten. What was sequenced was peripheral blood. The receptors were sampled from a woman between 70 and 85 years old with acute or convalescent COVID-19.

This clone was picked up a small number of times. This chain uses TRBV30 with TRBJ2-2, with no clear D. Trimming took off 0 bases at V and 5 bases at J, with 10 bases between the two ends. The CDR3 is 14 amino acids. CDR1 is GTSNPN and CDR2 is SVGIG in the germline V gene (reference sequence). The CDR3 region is CAWSVVSGTGELFF. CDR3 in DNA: TGTGCCTGGAGTGTCGTGTCCGGTACCGGGGAGCTGTTTTTT.

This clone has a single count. This CDR3 is CASSLVSEVLTKNIQYF. CDR3 sequence (DNA): TGTGCCAGCAGCTTAGTCTCGGAGGTACTAACCAAAAACATTCAGTACTTC. This sequence joins TRBV7-2 and TRBJ2-4; tentatively, D is TRBD2 (5 bases). CDR3 length: 17 amino acids. The germline V gene has CDR1 SGHTA and CDR2 FQGNSA. V was pared by 1 base and J by 2 bases, with 15 bases between.

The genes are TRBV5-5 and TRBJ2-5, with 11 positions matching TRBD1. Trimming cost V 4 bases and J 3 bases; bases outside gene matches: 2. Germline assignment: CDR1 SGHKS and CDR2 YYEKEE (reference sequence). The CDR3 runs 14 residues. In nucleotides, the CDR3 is TGTGCCAGCAGCCGGGGACAGGGGGAAGAGACCCAGTACTTC. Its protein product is CASSRGQGEETQYF. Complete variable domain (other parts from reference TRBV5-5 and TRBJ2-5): DAGVTQSPTHLIKTRGQQVTLRCSPISGHKSVSWYQQVLGQGPQFIFQYYEKEERGRGNFPDRFSARQFPNYSSELNVNALLLGDSALYLCASSRGQGEETQYFGPGTRLLVL.

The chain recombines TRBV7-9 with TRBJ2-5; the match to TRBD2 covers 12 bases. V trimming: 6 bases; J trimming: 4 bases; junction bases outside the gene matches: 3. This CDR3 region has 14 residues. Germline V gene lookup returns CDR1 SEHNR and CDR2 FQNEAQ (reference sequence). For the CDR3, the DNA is TGTGCCAGCAGTTCGACTAGCGGGGGAGAGACCCAGTACTTC. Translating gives CASSSTSGGETQYF.

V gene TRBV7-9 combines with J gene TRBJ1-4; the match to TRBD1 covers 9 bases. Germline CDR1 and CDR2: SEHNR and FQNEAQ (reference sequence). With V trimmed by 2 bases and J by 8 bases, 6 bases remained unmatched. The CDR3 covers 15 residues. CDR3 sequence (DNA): TGTGCCAGCAGCTTAACAGGGGGCGCAGGGGAAAAACTGTTTTTT. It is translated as CASSLTGGAGEKLFF.

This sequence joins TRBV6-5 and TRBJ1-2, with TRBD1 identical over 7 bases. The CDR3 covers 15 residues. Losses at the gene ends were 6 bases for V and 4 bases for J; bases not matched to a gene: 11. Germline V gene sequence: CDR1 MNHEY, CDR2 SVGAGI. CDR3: CASSQGGSRFYGYTF. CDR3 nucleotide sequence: TGTGCCAGCAGCCAGGGGGGCAGTCGGTTCTATGGCTACACCTTC.

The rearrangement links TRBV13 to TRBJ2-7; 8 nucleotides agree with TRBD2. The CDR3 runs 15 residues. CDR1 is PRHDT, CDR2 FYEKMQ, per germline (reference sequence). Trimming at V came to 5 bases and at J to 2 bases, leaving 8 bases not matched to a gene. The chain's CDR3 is CASSPRGSGAYEQYF. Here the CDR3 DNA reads TGTGCCAGCAGCCCCCGGGGTAGCGGGGCCTACGAGCAGTACTTC.

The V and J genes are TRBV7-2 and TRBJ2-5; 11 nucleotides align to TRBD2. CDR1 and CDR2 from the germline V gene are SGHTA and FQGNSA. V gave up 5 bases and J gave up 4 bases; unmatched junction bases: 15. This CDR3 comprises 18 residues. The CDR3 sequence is CASSDDLAGGAEGETQYF. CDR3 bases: TGTGCCAGCAGCGACGATCTAGCGGGGGGCGCCGAGGGAGAGACCCAGTACTTC.

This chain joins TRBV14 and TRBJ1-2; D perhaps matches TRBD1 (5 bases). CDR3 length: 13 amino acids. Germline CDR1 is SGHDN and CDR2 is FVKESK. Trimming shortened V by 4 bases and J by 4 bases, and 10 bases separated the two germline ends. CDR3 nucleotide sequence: TGTGCCAGCAGCCTGGACAAAGGCTATGGCTACACCTTC. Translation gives CASSLDKGYGYTF.

The CDR3 reads CSALRQLAKNIQYF. In nucleotides, the CDR3 is TGCAGCGCCCTACGACAGCTAGCCAAAAACATTCAGTACTTC. The chain recombines TRBV29-1 with TRBJ2-4; weak D call: TRBD1 (5 bases). Germline-derived CDR1 and CDR2 are SQVTM and ANQGSEA. The CDR3 runs to 14 residues. V shed 7 bases and J shed 0 bases, with 13 bases lying between them. Together with reference TRBV29-1 and TRBJ2-4, the CDR3 gives the full variable domain: SAVISQKPSRDICQRGTSLTIQCQVDSQVTMMFWYRQQPGQSLTLIATANQGSEATYESGFVIDKFPISRPNLTFSTLTVSNMSPEDSSIYLCSALRQLAKNIQYFGAGTRLSVL.

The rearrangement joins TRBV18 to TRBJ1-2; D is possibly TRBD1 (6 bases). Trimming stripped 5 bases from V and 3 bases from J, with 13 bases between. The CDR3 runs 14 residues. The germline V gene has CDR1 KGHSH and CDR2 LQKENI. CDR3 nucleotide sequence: TGTGCCAGCTCAAGAGCAGGGGATGACTATGGCTACACCTTC. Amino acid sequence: CASSRAGDDYGYTF.

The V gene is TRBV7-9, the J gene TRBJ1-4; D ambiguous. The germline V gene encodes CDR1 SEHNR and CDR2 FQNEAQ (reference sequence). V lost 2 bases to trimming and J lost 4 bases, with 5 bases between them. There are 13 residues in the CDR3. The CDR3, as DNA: TGTGCCAGCAGCTTACAGATTAATGAAAAACTGTTTTTT. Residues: CASSLQINEKLFF.

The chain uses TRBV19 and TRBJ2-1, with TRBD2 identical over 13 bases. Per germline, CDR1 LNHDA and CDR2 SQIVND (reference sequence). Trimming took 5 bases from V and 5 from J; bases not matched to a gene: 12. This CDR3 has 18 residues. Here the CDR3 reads CASSLTSGRRIGNNEQFF. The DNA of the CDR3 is TGTGCCAGTAGTCTGACTAGCGGGAGGAGGATAGGGAACAATGAGCAGTTCTTC.

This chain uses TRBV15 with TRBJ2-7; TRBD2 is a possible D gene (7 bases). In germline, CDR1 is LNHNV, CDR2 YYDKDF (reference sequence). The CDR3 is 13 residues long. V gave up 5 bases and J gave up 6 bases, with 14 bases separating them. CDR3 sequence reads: CATSPKGGVEQYF. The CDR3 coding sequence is TGTGCCACCAGCCCTAAGGGGGGGGTCGAGCAGTACTTC.

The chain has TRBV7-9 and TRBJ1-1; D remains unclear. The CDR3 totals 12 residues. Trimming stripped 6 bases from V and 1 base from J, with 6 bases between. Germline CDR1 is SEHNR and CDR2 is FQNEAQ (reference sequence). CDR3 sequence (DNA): TGTGCCAGCAGGGAGAGGAACACTGAAGCTTTCTTT. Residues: CASRERNTEAFF.